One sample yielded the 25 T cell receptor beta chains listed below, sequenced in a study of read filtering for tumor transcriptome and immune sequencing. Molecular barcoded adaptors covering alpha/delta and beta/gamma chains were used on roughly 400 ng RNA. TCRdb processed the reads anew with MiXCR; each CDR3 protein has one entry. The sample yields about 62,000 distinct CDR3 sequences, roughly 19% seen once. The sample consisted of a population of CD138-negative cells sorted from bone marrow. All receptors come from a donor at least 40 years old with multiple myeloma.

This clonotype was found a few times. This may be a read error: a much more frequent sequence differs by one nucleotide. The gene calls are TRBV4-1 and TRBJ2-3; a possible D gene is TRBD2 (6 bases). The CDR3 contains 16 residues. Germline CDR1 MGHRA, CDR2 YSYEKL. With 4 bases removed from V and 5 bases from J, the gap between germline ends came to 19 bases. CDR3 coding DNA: TGCGCCAGCAGCCCCGGAGGGCGGAAGGACCTAGATACGCAGTATTTT. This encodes CASSPGGRKDLDTQYF.

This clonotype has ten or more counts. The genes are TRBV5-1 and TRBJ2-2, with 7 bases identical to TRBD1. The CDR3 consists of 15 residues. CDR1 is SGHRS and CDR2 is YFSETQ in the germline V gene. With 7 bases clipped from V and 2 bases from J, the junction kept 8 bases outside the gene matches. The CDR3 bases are TGCGCCAGCGGCAGGGACAGACCTAACACCGGGGAGCTGTTTTTT. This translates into CASGRDRPNTGELFF. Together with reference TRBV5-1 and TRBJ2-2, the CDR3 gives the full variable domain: KAGVTQTPRYLIKTRGQQVTLSCSPISGHRSVSWYQQTPGQGLQFLFEYFSETQRNKGNFPGRFSGRQFSNSRSEMNVSTLELGDSALYLCASGRDRPNTGELFFGEGSRLTVL.

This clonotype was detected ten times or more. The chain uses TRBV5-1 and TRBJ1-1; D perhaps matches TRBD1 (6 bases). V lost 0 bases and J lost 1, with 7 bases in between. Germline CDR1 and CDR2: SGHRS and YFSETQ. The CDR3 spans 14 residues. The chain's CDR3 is CASSLEGGNTEAFF. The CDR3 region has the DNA TGCGCCAGCAGCTTGGAAGGGGGGAACACTGAAGCTTTCTTT.

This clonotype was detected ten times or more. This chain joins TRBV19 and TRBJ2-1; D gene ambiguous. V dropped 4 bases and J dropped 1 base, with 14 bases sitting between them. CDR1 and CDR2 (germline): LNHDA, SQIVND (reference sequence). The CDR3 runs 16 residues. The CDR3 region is CASSKDPTGSYNEQFF. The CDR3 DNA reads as TGTGCCAGTAGTAAAGACCCCACCGGGTCCTACAATGAGCAGTTCTTC.

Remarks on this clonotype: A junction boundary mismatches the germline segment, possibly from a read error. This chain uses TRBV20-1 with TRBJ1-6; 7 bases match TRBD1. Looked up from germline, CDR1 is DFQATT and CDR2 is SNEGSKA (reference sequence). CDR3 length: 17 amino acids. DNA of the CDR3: TGCAGTACAACCCTGGGACAGTCCAGCTCCTATGATTCACCCCTCCACTTT. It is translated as CSTTLGQSSSYDSPLHF.

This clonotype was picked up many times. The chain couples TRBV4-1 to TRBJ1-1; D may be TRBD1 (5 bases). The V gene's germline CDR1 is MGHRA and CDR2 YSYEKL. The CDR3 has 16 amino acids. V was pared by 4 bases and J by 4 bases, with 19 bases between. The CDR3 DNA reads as TGCGCCAGCAGCCCCGGACCGGGGGGTCCTGTCACTGAAGCTTTCTTT. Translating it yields CASSPGPGGPVTEAFF.

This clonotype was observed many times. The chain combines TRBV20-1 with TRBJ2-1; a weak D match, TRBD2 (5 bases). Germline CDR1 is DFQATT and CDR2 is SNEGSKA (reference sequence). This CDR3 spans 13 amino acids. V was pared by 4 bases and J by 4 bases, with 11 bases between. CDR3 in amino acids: CSAIAGAYNEQFF. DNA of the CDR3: TGCAGTGCTATTGCGGGCGCATACAATGAGCAGTTCTTC.

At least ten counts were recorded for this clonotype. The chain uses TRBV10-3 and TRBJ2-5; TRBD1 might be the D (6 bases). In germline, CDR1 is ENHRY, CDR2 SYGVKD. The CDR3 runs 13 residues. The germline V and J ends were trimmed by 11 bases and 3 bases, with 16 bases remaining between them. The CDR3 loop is CASRAGAEETQYF. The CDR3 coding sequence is TGTGCCTCGAGAGCAGGGGCAGAAGAGACCCAGTACTTC.

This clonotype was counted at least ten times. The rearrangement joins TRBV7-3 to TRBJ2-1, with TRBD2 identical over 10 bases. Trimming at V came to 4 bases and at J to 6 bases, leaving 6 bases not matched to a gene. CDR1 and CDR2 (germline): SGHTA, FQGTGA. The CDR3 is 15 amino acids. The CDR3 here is CASSSGTSAGNEQFF. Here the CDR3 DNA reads TGTGCCAGCAGCTCAGGGACTAGCGCCGGCAATGAGCAGTTCTTC. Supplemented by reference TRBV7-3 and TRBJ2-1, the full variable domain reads GAGVSQTPSNKVTEKGKYVELRCDPISGHTALYWYRQSLGQGPEFLIYFQGTGAADDSGLPNDRFFAVRPEGSVSTLKIQRTERGDSAVYLCASSSGTSAGNEQFFGPGTRLTVL.

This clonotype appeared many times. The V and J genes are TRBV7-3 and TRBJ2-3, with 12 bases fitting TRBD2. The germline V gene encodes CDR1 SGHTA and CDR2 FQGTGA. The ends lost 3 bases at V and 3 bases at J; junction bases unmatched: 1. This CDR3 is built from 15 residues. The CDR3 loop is CASSFGLAGTDTQYF. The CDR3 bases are TGTGCCAGCAGCTTCGGACTAGCGGGAACAGATACGCAGTATTTT.

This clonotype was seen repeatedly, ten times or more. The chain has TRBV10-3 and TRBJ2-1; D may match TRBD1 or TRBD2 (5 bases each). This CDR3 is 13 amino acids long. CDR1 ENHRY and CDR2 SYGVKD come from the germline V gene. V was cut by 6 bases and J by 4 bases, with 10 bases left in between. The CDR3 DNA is TGTGCCATCAGCGGGGCAGGATACAATGAGCAGTTCTTC. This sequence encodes CAISGAGYNEQFF.

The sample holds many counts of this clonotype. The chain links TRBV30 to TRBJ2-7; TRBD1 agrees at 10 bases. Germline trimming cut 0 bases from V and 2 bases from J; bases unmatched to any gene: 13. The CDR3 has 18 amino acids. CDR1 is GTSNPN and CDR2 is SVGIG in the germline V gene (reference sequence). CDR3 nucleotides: TGTGCCTGGAGTGTACGCAGGACAGGGGGTCCTCACCCCTACGAGCAGTACTTC. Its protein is CAWSVRRTGGPHPYEQYF. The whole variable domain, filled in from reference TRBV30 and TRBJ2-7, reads SQTIHQWPATLVQPVGSPLSLECTVEGTSNPNLYWYRQAAGRGLQLLFYSVGIGQISSEVPQNLSASRPQDRQFILSSKKLLLSDSGFYLCAWSVRRTGGPHPYEQYFGPGTRLTVT.

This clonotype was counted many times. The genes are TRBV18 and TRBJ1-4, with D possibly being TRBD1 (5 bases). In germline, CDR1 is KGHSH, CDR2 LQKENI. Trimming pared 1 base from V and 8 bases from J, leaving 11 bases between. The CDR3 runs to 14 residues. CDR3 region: CASSPRGDKEKLFF. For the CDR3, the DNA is TGTGCCAGCTCACCACGAGGGGATAAAGAAAAACTGTTTTTT.

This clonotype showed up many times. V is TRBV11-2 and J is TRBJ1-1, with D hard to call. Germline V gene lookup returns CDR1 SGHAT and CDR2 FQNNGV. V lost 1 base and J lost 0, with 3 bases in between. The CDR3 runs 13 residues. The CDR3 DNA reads TGTGCCAGCAGCTTAGGAGTGAACACTGAAGCTTTCTTT. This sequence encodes CASSLGVNTEAFF.

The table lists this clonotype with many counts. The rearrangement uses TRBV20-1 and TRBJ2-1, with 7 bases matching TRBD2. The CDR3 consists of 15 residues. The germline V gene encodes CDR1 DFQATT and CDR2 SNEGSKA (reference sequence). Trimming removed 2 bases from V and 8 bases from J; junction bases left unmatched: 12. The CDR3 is CSARPRAAGRDEQFF. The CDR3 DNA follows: TGCAGTGCTAGACCCAGGGCAGCGGGGAGAGATGAGCAGTTCTTC.

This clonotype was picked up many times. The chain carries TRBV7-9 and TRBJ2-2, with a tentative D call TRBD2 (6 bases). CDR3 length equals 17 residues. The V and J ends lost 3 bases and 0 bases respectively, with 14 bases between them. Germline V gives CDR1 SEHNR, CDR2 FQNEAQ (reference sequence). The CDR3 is CASSFPEGYANTGELFF. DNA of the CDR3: TGTGCCAGCAGCTTCCCGGAGGGGTACGCGAACACCGGGGAGCTGTTTTTT.

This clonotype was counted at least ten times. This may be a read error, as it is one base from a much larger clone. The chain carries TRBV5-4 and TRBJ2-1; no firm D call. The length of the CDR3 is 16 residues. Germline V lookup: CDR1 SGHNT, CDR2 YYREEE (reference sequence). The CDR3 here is CASRKDDNPSYNEQSF. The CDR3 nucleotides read TGTGCCAGCCGAAAAGATGACAACCCCTCCTACAATGAGCAGTCCTTC.

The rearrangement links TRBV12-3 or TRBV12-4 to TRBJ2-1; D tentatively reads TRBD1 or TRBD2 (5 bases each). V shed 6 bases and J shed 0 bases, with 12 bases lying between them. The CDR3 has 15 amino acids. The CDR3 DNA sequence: TGTGCCAGCAGGGGGCCCCGGGGCTCCTACAATGAGCAGTTCTTC. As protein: CASRGPRGSYNEQFF.

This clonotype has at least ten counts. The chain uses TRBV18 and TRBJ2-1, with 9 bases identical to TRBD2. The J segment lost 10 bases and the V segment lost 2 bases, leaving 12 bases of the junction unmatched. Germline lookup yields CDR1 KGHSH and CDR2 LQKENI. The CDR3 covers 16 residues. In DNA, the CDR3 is TGTGCCAGCTCACCAGGCCTAGCGGGGACCTTAGGAGAGCAGTTCTTC. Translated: CASSPGLAGTLGEQFF.

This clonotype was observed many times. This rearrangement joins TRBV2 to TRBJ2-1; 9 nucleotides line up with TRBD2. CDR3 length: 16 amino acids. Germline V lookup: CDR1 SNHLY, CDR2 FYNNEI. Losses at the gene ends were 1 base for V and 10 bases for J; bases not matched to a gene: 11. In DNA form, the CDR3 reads TGTGCCAGCAGTGAAGGGAGGGCTAGCGGGGCGGACGAGCAGTTCTTC. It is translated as CASSEGRASGADEQFF.

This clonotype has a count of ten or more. CDR3 bases: TGCAGCGTTGAAGACCGGGGATGGAGGGAGACCCAGTACTTC. Protein sequence: CSVEDRGWRETQYF. The rearrangement joins TRBV29-1 to TRBJ2-5; D is perhaps TRBD2 (5 bases). The CDR3 is made up of 14 amino acids. The V gene's germline CDR1 is SQVTM and CDR2 ANQGSEA. V lost 0 bases, J lost 5 bases, and 13 bases lay in between.

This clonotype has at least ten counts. CDR3 amino acids: CASSLRVGQPQHF. The CDR3 coding sequence is TGTGCCAGCAGCCTGCGGGTAGGTCAGCCCCAGCATTTT. The rearrangement links TRBV12-3 or TRBV12-4 to TRBJ1-5; no clear D gene. CDR3 length equals 13 residues. Trimming took off 6 bases at V and 6 bases at J, with 12 bases between the two ends.

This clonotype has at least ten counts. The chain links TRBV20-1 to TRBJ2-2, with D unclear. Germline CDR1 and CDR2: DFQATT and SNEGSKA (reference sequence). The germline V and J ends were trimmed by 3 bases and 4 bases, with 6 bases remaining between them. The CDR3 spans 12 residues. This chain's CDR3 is CSASDFTGELFF. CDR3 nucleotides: TGCAGTGCTAGCGATTTCACCGGGGAGCTGTTTTTT.

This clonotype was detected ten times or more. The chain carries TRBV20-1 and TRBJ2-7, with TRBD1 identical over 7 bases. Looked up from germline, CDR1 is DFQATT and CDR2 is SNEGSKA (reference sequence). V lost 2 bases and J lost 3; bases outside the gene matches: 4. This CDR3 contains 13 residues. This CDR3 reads CSARSPGGYEQYF. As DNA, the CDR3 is TGCAGTGCTAGATCTCCAGGGGGCTACGAGCAGTACTTC.

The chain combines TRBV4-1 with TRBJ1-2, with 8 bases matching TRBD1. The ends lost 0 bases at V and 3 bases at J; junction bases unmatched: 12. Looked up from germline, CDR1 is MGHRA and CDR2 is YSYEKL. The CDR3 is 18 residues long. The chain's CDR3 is CASSQDTPVPDRDYGYTF. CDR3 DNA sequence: TGCGCCAGCAGCCAAGATACCCCGGTGCCGGACAGGGACTATGGCTACACCTTC.